This is a list of T cell receptor beta chains from one sample in a study of naive and memory T cell subsets. TCRdb redid the calling of the UMI-ligation and nested PCR reads with MiXCR, one entry per CDR3 protein. In the table there are over 80,000 distinct CDR3 sequences, 10% to 12% of which are singletons. The sample taken for sequencing was naive CD4+ T cells from blood. These receptor sequences come from a human donor in good health. Each CDR3 is given with its conserved first and last residue. D genes are given only for firm matches. Clone size is stated in some rows and not others, as once, few, many or a class when expanded.

clone size: few; J gene: TRBJ1-5; D gene: TRBD1; V gene: TRBV20-1; CDR3 protein: CSAREDRSYQPQHF; CDR3 DNA: TGCAGTGCTAGAGAGGACAGGTCTTATCAGCCCCAGCATTTT
clone size: -; J gene: TRBJ2-5; D gene: -; V gene: TRBV13; CDR3 protein: CASSSRVQETQYF; CDR3 DNA: TGTGCCAGCAGCTCTAGAGTTCAAGAGACCCAGTACTTC
clone size: -; J gene: TRBJ2-7; D gene: TRBD2; V gene: TRBV7-3; CDR3 protein: CASSLLRGSTDEQYF; CDR3 DNA: TGTGCCAGCAGCTTATTGCGCGGGAGTACCGACGAGCAGTACTTC
clone size: -; J gene: TRBJ1-2; D gene: TRBD1; V gene: TRBV6-1; CDR3 protein: CASKYTGVYGYTF; CDR3 DNA: TGTGCCAGTAAATATACAGGGGTATATGGCTACACCTTC
clone size: -; J gene: TRBJ2-1; D gene: TRBD2; V gene: TRBV19; CDR3 protein: CATNPGGLAGRYEQFF; CDR3 DNA: TGTGCCACCAACCCGGGGGGACTAGCGGGACGGTATGAGCAGTTCTTC
clone size: many; J gene: TRBJ1-5; D gene: -; V gene: TRBV20-1; CDR3 protein: CSARDQGRQLPQHF; CDR3 DNA: TGCAGTGCTAGAGATCAAGGGAGACAGCTGCCCCAGCATTTT
clone size: few; J gene: TRBJ1-1; D gene: -; V gene: TRBV2; CDR3 protein: CASKGRGSLVNTEAFF; CDR3 DNA: TGTGCCAGCAAAGGCAGGGGATCATTAGTGAACACTGAAGCTTTCTTT
clone size: -; J gene: TRBJ2-7; D gene: -; V gene: TRBV6-2/TRBV6-3; CDR3 protein: CASRIRAEQYF; CDR3 DNA: TGTGCCAGCAGAATACGGGCGGAGCAGTACTTC
clone size: many; J gene: TRBJ2-1; D gene: -; V gene: TRBV7-2; CDR3 protein: CASSLAYVQGDNEQFF; CDR3 DNA: TGTGCCAGCAGCTTAGCGTATGTCCAGGGAGATAATGAGCAGTTCTTC
clone size: many; J gene: TRBJ2-1; D gene: TRBD1; V gene: TRBV29-1; CDR3 protein: CSVKRPGQHFSSYNEQFF; CDR3 DNA: TGCAGCGTCAAGCGCCCGGGACAGCACTTTAGCTCCTACAATGAGCAGTTCTTC
clone size: few; J gene: TRBJ2-3; D gene: -; V gene: TRBV10-3; CDR3 protein: CAISVFGSTHTQYF; CDR3 DNA: TGTGCCATCAGTGTATTTGGGAGTACCCATACGCAGTATTTT
clone size: few; J gene: TRBJ1-5; D gene: -; V gene: TRBV20-1; CDR3 protein: CSAPFRGSFGNQPQHF; CDR3 DNA: TGCAGTGCTCCATTTCGGGGGTCCTTTGGAAATCAGCCCCAGCATTTT
clone size: many; J gene: TRBJ2-7; D gene: -; V gene: TRBV28; CDR3 protein: CASTSGVPYEQYF; CDR3 DNA: TGTGCCAGTACATCGGGGGTTCCCTACGAGCAGTACTTC
clone size: few; J gene: TRBJ1-1; D gene: -; V gene: TRBV6-6; CDR3 protein: CATLLNTEAFF; CDR3 DNA: TGTGCCACCTTATTGAACACTGAAGCTTTCTTT
clone size: many; J gene: TRBJ1-3; D gene: -; V gene: TRBV19; CDR3 protein: CASSRRVFGNTIYF; CDR3 DNA: TGTGCCAGTAGTAGGAGGGTATTTGGAAACACCATATATTTT
clone size: few; J gene: TRBJ1-2; D gene: -; V gene: TRBV2; CDR3 protein: CASSHQQVSYGYTF; CDR3 DNA: TGTGCCAGCAGCCACCAACAGGTTTCCTATGGCTACACCTTC
clone size: -; J gene: TRBJ2-1; D gene: -; V gene: TRBV20-1; CDR3 protein: CSAAVVRNEQFF; CDR3 DNA: TGCAGTGCTGCTGTAGTCCGCAATGAGCAGTTCTTC
clone size: -; J gene: TRBJ1-1; D gene: -; V gene: TRBV28; CDR3 protein: CASSSLRSLNTEAFF; CDR3 DNA: TGTGCCAGCAGTTCCCTGCGGTCCCTGAACACTGAAGCTTTCTTT
clone size: -; J gene: TRBJ2-3; D gene: TRBD2; V gene: TRBV6-2/TRBV6-3; CDR3 protein: CASSTGTRFGTQYF; CDR3 DNA: TGTGCCAGCAGCACCGGGACTAGATTTGGTACGCAGTATTTT
clone size: many; J gene: TRBJ2-7; D gene: -; V gene: TRBV2; CDR3 protein: CASKVGGIYEQYF; CDR3 DNA: TGTGCCAGCAAGGTTGGGGGGATCTACGAGCAGTACTTC
clone size: few; J gene: TRBJ2-5; D gene: TRBD1; V gene: TRBV29-1; CDR3 protein: CSVEGQGGQETQYF; CDR3 DNA: TGCAGCGTTGAGGGACAGGGTGGGCAGGAGACCCAGTACTTC
clone size: -; J gene: TRBJ1-1; D gene: -; V gene: TRBV30; CDR3 protein: CAWSGSSDSKGITEAFF; CDR3 DNA: TGTGCCTGGAGTGGATCCTCTGACAGTAAGGGTATCACTGAAGCTTTCTTT
clone size: -; J gene: TRBJ1-4; D gene: -; V gene: TRBV2; CDR3 protein: CASSEVSQLFF; CDR3 DNA: TGTGCCAGCAGTGAGGTCTCACAACTGTTTTTT
clone size: many; J gene: TRBJ2-1; D gene: TRBD2; V gene: TRBV7-8; CDR3 protein: CASSLVAGGRGEQFF; CDR3 DNA: TGTGCCAGCAGCTTAGTAGCGGGAGGGAGAGGAGAGCAGTTCTTC
clone size: many; J gene: TRBJ2-1; D gene: -; V gene: TRBV29-1; CDR3 protein: CSVVGPDEQFF; CDR3 DNA: TGCAGCGTTGTTGGGCCCGATGAGCAGTTCTTC
clone size: many; J gene: TRBJ2-1; D gene: -; V gene: TRBV7-9; CDR3 protein: CASSGGGFYNEQFF; CDR3 DNA: TGTGCCAGCAGCGGAGGGGGTTTCTACAATGAGCAGTTCTTC
clone size: -; J gene: TRBJ2-3; D gene: -; V gene: TRBV6-5; CDR3 protein: CASRPALAKDTQYF; CDR3 DNA: TGTGCCAGCAGGCCCGCCCTGGCAAAAGATACGCAGTATTTT
clone size: -; J gene: TRBJ1-1; D gene: -; V gene: TRBV12-3/TRBV12-4; CDR3 protein: CASSLGQGRAFF; CDR3 DNA: TGTGCCAGCAGTTTAGGCCAGGGTAGAGCTTTCTTT
clone size: -; J gene: TRBJ2-1; D gene: -; V gene: TRBV6-2/TRBV6-3; CDR3 protein: CASRPGLSSYNEQFF; CDR3 DNA: TGTGCCAGCAGGCCGGGACTTAGCTCCTACAATGAGCAGTTCTTC
clone size: few; J gene: TRBJ2-1; D gene: TRBD2; V gene: TRBV19; CDR3 protein: CASSPSGVGNNEQFF; CDR3 DNA: TGTGCCAGCTCGCCGAGCGGGGTCGGGAACAATGAGCAGTTCTTC
clone size: -; J gene: TRBJ2-3; D gene: TRBD2; V gene: TRBV7-2; CDR3 protein: CASSLKGGGGSDTQYF; CDR3 DNA: TGTGCCAGCAGCTTAAAGGGCGGCGGGGGAAGCGATACGCAGTATTTT
clone size: -; J gene: TRBJ1-5; D gene: -; V gene: TRBV5-1; CDR3 protein: CASSLGQVNQPQHF; CDR3 DNA: TGCGCCAGCAGCTTGGGCCAGGTCAATCAGCCCCAGCATTTT
clone size: -; J gene: TRBJ2-3; D gene: TRBD2; V gene: TRBV20-1; CDR3 protein: CSARGTSGDFSTDTQYF; CDR3 DNA: TGCAGTGCTAGGGGGACTAGCGGGGACTTTAGCACAGATACGCAGTATTTT
clone size: -; J gene: TRBJ2-1; D gene: TRBD1; V gene: TRBV27; CDR3 protein: CASSYARDRVGTYNEQFF; CDR3 DNA: TGTGCCAGCAGTTACGCGAGAGACAGGGTTGGTACCTACAATGAGCAGTTCTTC
clone size: few; J gene: TRBJ2-3; D gene: TRBD2; V gene: TRBV11-3; CDR3 protein: CASRGEQTSTDTQYF; CDR3 DNA: TGTGCCTCCCGGGGGGAGCAGACTAGCACAGATACGCAGTATTTT
clone size: -; J gene: TRBJ1-3; D gene: -; V gene: TRBV7-2; CDR3 protein: CASSLVHTLNSGNTIYF; CDR3 DNA: TGTGCCAGCAGCTTAGTCCATACCCTAAACTCTGGAAACACCATATATTTT
clone size: few; J gene: TRBJ2-7; D gene: -; V gene: TRBV6-2/TRBV6-3; CDR3 protein: CASSQIVLHYEQYF; CDR3 DNA: TGTGCCAGCAGCCAGATTGTTCTCCACTACGAGCAGTACTTC
clone size: few; J gene: TRBJ2-1; D gene: TRBD1; V gene: TRBV24-1; CDR3 protein: CATSVDRGRKDEQFF; CDR3 DNA: TGTGCCACCAGTGTCGACAGGGGACGGAAGGATGAGCAGTTCTTC
clone size: few; J gene: TRBJ2-3; D gene: -; V gene: TRBV6-1; CDR3 protein: CASSKQGFTDTQYF; CDR3 DNA: TGTGCCAGCAGTAAACAGGGTTTCACAGATACGCAGTATTTT
clone size: -; J gene: TRBJ1-1; D gene: -; V gene: TRBV6-2/TRBV6-3; CDR3 protein: CASSYRAEAFF; CDR3 DNA: TGTGCCAGCAGTTATAGGGCTGAAGCTTTCTTT
clone size: many; J gene: TRBJ1-3; D gene: -; V gene: TRBV10-3; CDR3 protein: CAISSTGNTIYF; CDR3 DNA: TGTGCCATCAGTTCGACTGGAAACACCATATATTTT
clone size: -; J gene: TRBJ1-5; D gene: -; V gene: TRBV12-3/TRBV12-4; CDR3 protein: CASSLTQGPQHF; CDR3 DNA: TGTGCCAGCAGTTTGACCCAGGGGCCCCAGCATTTT
clone size: few; J gene: TRBJ1-4; D gene: -; V gene: TRBV10-3; CDR3 protein: CAISATATNEKLFF; CDR3 DNA: TGTGCCATCAGTGCAACCGCAACTAATGAAAAACTGTTTTTT
clone size: many; J gene: TRBJ1-2; D gene: -; V gene: TRBV29-1; CDR3 protein: CSGGTTNYGYTF; CDR3 DNA: TGCAGCGGGGGGACCACTAACTATGGCTACACCTTC
clone size: few; J gene: TRBJ2-7; D gene: -; V gene: TRBV27; CDR3 protein: CASSLRTGPTAFHEQYF; CDR3 DNA: TGTGCCAGCAGTTTAAGAACCGGACCCACTGCTTTCCACGAGCAGTACTTC
clone size: -; J gene: TRBJ2-5; D gene: -; V gene: TRBV14; CDR3 protein: CASSQDVSSGQTQYF; CDR3 DNA: TGTGCCAGCAGCCAAGACGTCTCTTCCGGGCAGACCCAGTACTTC
clone size: -; J gene: TRBJ1-1; D gene: -; V gene: TRBV7-9; CDR3 protein: CASSLRQVREMNTEAFF; CDR3 DNA: TGTGCCAGCAGCTTACGACAGGTCAGGGAGATGAACACTGAAGCTTTCTTT
clone size: many; J gene: TRBJ2-7; D gene: TRBD1; V gene: TRBV20-1; CDR3 protein: CSARRQGPPEQYF; CDR3 DNA: TGCAGTGCTAGGCGACAGGGGCCACCCGAGCAGTACTTC
clone size: -; J gene: TRBJ2-2; D gene: -; V gene: TRBV7-3; CDR3 protein: CASSRDGIGELFF; CDR3 DNA: TGTGCCAGCAGCCGTGATGGTATCGGGGAGCTGTTTTTT
clone size: -; J gene: TRBJ2-7; D gene: -; V gene: TRBV7-2; CDR3 protein: CASGFSRYEQYF; CDR3 DNA: TGTGCCAGCGGCTTTTCCCGCTACGAGCAGTACTTC
clone size: many; J gene: TRBJ2-7; D gene: -; V gene: TRBV14; CDR3 protein: CASSLIEGLEQYF; CDR3 DNA: TGTGCCAGCAGCCTAATCGAGGGTCTCGAGCAGTACTTC